Detailed here is one T cell receptor beta chain. Generated by immunoSEQ multiplex PCR, the TCRdb table keeps only in-frame clones and is missing some. This sample has a few hundred thousand clones; approximately 90% occur once, and the top ten carry 3%. This sample stems from a study of blood T cell repertoires in COVID-19. Study information: Both acute and convalescent COVID-19 samples were obtained from the United States, Italy and Spain.

Material: peripheral blood. This clonotype was obtained from a man aged 18 to 30 with active or convalescent COVID-19.

The CDR3 region is CASSPSSHRYSNQPQHF. CDR3 nucleotide sequence: TGTGCCAGCAGCCCCTCCAGCCACAGGTATAGCAATCAGCCCCAGCATTTT. The chain joins TRBV28 to TRBJ1-5; D possibly corresponds to TRBD1 (5 bases). The CDR3 covers 17 residues. Per the germline V gene, CDR1 is MDHEN and CDR2 is SYDVKM. Trimming left V 6 bases short and J 0 bases short, with 18 bases between.